This T cell receptor beta chain came from a study of blood T cell repertoires in COVID-19. In the study overall: Samples representing acute and convalescent COVID-19 were sourced from the United States, Italy and Spain.

The CDR3 covers 17 residues. Germline lookup yields CDR1 LNHDA and CDR2 SQIVND (reference sequence). J lost 7 bases, V lost 3 bases, and 15 bases had no gene match. Profiled with immunoSEQ multiplex PCR; TCRdb holds only in-frame clones, not every one. The table lists 75,000 to 90,000 clones, approximately 87% of them singletons. The clonotype comes from a human donor in a cohort sampled during active COVID-19. Input material: peripheral blood. V is TRBV19 and J is TRBJ1-5; 7 nucleotides agree with TRBD1. CDR3 residues: CASSILPNRGQLQPQHF. As DNA, the CDR3 is TGTGCCAGTAGTATCCTTCCCAATAGGGGGCAGTTACAGCCCCAGCATTTT.